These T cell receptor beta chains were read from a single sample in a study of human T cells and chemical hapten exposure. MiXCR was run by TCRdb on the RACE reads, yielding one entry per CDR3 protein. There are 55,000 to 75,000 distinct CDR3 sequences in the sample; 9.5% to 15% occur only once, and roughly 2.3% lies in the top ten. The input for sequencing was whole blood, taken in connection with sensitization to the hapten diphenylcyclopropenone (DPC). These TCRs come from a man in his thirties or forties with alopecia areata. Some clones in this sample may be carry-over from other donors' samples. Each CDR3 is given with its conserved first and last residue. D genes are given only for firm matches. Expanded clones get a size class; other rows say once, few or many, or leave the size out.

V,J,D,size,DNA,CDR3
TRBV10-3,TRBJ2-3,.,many,TGTGCCATCAGTGACGGCACAGATACGCAGTATTTT,CAISDGTDTQYF
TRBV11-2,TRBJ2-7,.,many,TGTGCCAGCAGCTTACAGGGAGTACCCGAGCAGTACTTC,CASSLQGVPEQYF
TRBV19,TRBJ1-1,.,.,TGTGCCAGTAGTATCATGGGCGGAACTGAAGTTTTCTTT,CASSIMGGTEVFF
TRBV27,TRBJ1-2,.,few,TGTGCCAGCAGTTTAGGGCAGGGCCGTAACTATGGCTACACCTTC,CASSLGQGRNYGYTF
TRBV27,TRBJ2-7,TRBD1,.,TGTGCCAGCGCCCCTGGGACAGGACAAGTTGAGCAGTACTTC,CASAPGTGQVEQYF
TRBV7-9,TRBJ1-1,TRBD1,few,TGTGCCAGCAGCTTAGCTAGGGCGGGACAGGGGGCGCCGGTTGAAGCTTTCTTT,CASSLARAGQGAPVEAFF
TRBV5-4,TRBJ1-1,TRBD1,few,TGTGCCAGCAGCCTGGGACAGGGCTTTACTGAAGCTTTCTTT,CASSLGQGFTEAFF
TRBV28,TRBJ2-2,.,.,TGTGCCAGCAGTTCCGTGGAGCTGTTTTTT,CASSSVELFF
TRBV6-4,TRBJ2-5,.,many,TGTGCCAGCAGCCCTCCCAGGGGCAGCCAAGAGACCCAGTACTTC,CASSPPRGSQETQYF
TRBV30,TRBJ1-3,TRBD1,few,TGTGCCTGGAGCAGACCCGGACAGGCCTCTGGAAACACCATATATTTT,CAWSRPGQASGNTIYF
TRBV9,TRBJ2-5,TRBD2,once,TGTGCCAGCAGCGTAGGACTAGCTTCGTACCAAGAGACCCAGTACTTC,CASSVGLASYQETQYF
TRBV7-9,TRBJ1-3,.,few,TGTGCCAGCAGCCCAAGAGGGCAGGCCTCTGGAAACACCATATATTTT,CASSPRGQASGNTIYF
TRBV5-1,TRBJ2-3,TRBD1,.,TGCGCCAGCAGCTGGGACAGGGATGTGGATACGCAGTATTTT,CASSWDRDVDTQYF
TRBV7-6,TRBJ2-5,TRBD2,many,TGTGCCAGCAAAACAGGGGGAGCACTAGCGGGGGAAGAGACCCAGTACTTC,CASKTGGALAGEETQYF
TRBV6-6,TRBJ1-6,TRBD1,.,TGTGCCAGCAGTTACGCCTGGGACAGGGGGAATTCACCCCTCCACTTT,CASSYAWDRGNSPLHF
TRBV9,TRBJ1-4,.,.,TGTGCCAGCAGCCAAGCGGAGGGGAGAAAACTGTTTTTT,CASSQAEGRKLFF
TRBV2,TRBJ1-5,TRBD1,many,TGTGCCAGCAGTGGGGACAGGGGGGATCAGCCCCAGCATTTT,CASSGDRGDQPQHF
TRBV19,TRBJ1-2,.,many,TGTGCCAGTACCGCGCAAAACAGGGAAGGGCGTGGCTACACCTTC,CASTAQNREGRGYTF
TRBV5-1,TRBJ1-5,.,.,TGCGCCAGCAGCTTGGCGGGGATGGGCCAGCCCCAGCATTTT,CASSLAGMGQPQHF
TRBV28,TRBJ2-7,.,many,TGTGCCAGCAGTTTCATGAGGGACGAGCAGTACTTC,CASSFMRDEQYF
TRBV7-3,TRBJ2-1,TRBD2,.,TGTGCCAGCAGCTTAATTAGCGGGGGAGAGCAGTTCTTC,CASSLISGGEQFF
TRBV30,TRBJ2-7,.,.,TGTGCCTGGAGTGTACGGAAGAGCTCCTACGAGCAGTACTTC,CAWSVRKSSYEQYF
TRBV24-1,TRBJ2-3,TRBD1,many,TGTGCCACCAGTGGAATACCCCCCTCGGACAGGGATGGAACAGATACGCAGTATTTT,CATSGIPPSDRDGTDTQYF
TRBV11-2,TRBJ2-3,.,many,TGTGCCAGCAGCCCTCTCGCGGCGGGGGCGGTCCCTAGCACAGATACGCAGTATTTT,CASSPLAAGAVPSTDTQYF
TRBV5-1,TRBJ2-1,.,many,TGCGCCAGCAGGGGGACGGAATACAATGAGCAGTTCTTC,CASRGTEYNEQFF
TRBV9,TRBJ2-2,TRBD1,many,TGTGCCAGCAGCTACAGGGGAACGAACACCGGGGAGCTGTTTTTT,CASSYRGTNTGELFF
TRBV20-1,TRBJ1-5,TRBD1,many,TGCAGTGCTAGAGATCCCAGGGGGCTGTCTGGCAATCAGCCCCAGCATTTT,CSARDPRGLSGNQPQHF
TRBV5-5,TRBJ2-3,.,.,TGTGCCAGCAGCCCATGGGGAAGCACAGATACGCAGTATTTT,CASSPWGSTDTQYF
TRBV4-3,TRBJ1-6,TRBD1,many,TGCGCCAGCAGCCAAGAACCGCCGGGACAGAATAATTCACCCCTCCACTTT,CASSQEPPGQNNSPLHF
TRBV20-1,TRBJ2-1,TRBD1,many,TGCAGTGCTAGAGATGCGGGACAGGGGGCATGGTCCTACAATGAGCAGTTCTTC,CSARDAGQGAWSYNEQFF
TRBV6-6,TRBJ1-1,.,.,TGTGCCAGCAGTTACGCGAGCACTGAAGCTTTCTTT,CASSYASTEAFF
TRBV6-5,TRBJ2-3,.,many,TGTGCCAGCAGTCGTTTTGCCGGACGCAATCCGTATTTT,CASSRFAGRNPYF
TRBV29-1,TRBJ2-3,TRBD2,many,TGCAGCGTTGATGTAGCCGCGGGGGCAGATACGCAGTATTTT,CSVDVAAGADTQYF
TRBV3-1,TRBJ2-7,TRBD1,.,TGTGCCAGCAGCCCATCTGGGACAGTTCAAGAGCAGTACTTC,CASSPSGTVQEQYF
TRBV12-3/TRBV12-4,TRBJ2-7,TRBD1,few,TGTGCCAGCAGGCTCACAGGGGACCCCTACGAGCAGTACTTC,CASRLTGDPYEQYF
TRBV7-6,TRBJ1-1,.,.,TGTGCCAGCAGCTTAGTCTTCCAGCCCTCGAAAGCCACTGAAGCTTTCTTT,CASSLVFQPSKATEAFF
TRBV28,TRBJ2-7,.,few,TGTGCCAGCTTCCAAGGACATCGATCCTACGAGCAGTACTTC,CASFQGHRSYEQYF
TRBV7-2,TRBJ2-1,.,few,TGTGCCAGCAGCTTAGAGGCCAGGGTTGTAAAGAAGTTCTTC,CASSLEARVVKKFF
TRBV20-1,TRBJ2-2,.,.,TGCAGTGCTAGAGCCGGACTGGCGGGGCAATCCGGGGAGCTGTTTTTT,CSARAGLAGQSGELFF
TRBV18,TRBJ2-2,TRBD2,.,TGTGCCAGCTCACCACTCGGACTAGCGGGGGCCTTGAACACCGGGGAGCTGTTTTTT,CASSPLGLAGALNTGELFF
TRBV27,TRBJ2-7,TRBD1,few,TGTGCCAGCAGTCCCTACAGGGGAAAGACCTACGAGCAGTACTTC,CASSPYRGKTYEQYF
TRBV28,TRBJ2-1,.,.,TGTGCCAGCAGTTTAATTGGAGGGACCGGCTCCTACAATGAGCAGTTCTTC,CASSLIGGTGSYNEQFF
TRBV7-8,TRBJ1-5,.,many,TGTGCCAGCAGCTTAGGATACGGGAGCAATCAGCCCCAGCATTTT,CASSLGYGSNQPQHF
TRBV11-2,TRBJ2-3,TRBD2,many,TGTGCCAGCAGCTTAGGACTAGCGGGCTTCACAGATACGCAGTATTTT,CASSLGLAGFTDTQYF
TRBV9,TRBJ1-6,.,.,TGTGCCAGCAGCCCGGCTGGGGATAATTCACCCCTCCACTTT,CASSPAGDNSPLHF
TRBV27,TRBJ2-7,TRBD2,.,TGTGCCAGCAGTCCTCTCGGCGGGAGCTCCTACGAGCAGTACTTC,CASSPLGGSSYEQYF
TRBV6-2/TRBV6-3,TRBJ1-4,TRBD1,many,TGTGCCAGCAGTTCGGGACAGGGGGAGGAAAAACTGTTTTTT,CASSSGQGEEKLFF
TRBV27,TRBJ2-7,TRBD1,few,TGTGCCAGCGGACAGGGGTACGAGCAGTACTTC,CASGQGYEQYF
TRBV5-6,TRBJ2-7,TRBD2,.,TGTGCCAGCAGCCCCGGGACTAGTTTATTCTACGAGCAGTACTTC,CASSPGTSLFYEQYF
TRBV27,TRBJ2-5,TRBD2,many,TGTGCCAGCAGTACCAGGGTATTAGCGGGGGGACAAGAGACCCAGTACTTC,CASSTRVLAGGQETQYF
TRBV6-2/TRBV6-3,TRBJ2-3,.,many,TGTGCCAGCAGAGCCGCTCTATATAGCACAGATACGCAGTATTTT,CASRAALYSTDTQYF
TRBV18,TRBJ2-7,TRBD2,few,TGTGCCAGCTCACCACCGGCGGGGGGGTACGAGCAGTACTTC,CASSPPAGGYEQYF
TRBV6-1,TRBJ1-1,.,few,TGTGCCAGCAGTGAAGCGGCTAGTGCTTTCTTT,CASSEAASAFF
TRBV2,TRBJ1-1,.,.,TGTGCCAGCAGTCAATACGGGACTAACACTGAAGCTTTCTTT,CASSQYGTNTEAFF
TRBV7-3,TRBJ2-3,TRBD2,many,TGTGCCAGCAGCCGGACTAGCGGGGGGGCCGATACGCAGTATTTT,CASSRTSGGADTQYF
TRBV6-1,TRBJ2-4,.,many,TGTGCCAGCAGTGTCGGGCAGGAGATAGCCAAAAACATTCAGTACTTC,CASSVGQEIAKNIQYF
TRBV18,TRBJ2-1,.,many,TGTGCCAGCTCACCACCGGTCACCAGCTCCCGATACAATGAGCAGTTCTTC,CASSPPVTSSRYNEQFF
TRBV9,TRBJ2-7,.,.,TGTGCCAGCAGCGCTAAAGGGGGGACCCCCTACGAGCAGTACTTC,CASSAKGGTPYEQYF
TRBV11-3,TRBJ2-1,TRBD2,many,TGTGCCAGCAGCTTAGATAGCGGGGGAAGAATTGTCAATGAGCAGTTCTTC,CASSLDSGGRIVNEQFF